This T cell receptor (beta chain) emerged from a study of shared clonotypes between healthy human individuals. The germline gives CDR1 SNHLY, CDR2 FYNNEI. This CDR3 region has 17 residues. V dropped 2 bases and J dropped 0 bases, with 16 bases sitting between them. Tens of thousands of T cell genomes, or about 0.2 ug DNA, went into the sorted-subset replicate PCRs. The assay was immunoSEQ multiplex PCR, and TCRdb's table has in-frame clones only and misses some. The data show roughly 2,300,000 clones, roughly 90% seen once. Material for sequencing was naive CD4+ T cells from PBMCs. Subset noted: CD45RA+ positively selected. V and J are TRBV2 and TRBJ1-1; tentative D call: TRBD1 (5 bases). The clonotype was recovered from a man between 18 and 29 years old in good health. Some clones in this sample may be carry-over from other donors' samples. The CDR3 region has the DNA TGTGCCAGCAGTGAAATAAGTCAGGGATTAATGAACACTGAAGCTTTCTTT. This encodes CASSEISQGLMNTEAFF.